The source of this T cell receptor (beta chain) is a study of T cell responses to AZD1222 COVID-19 vaccine. Generated by immunoSEQ multiplex PCR, the TCRdb table keeps only in-frame clones and is missing some. Among about 56,000 clones listed, roughly 85% were seen once. The V and J ends lost 0 bases and 4 bases respectively, with 13 bases between them. CDR1 and CDR2 from the germline V gene are SGHDN and FVKESK. This CDR3 is 16 amino acids long. This sequence was found in an adult in good health. The sequencing here drew on peripheral blood, taken on day 0 of AZD1222 vaccination. This chain uses TRBV14 with TRBJ2-1; D not certain. CDR3 residues: CASSQESLWGYNEQFF. In nucleotides, the CDR3 is TGTGCCAGCAGCCAAGAATCCTTGTGGGGATACAATGAGCAGTTCTTC. The complete variable domain, with remaining parts taken from reference TRBV14 and TRBJ2-1, reads EAGVTQFPSHSVIEKGQTVTLRCDPISGHDNLYWYRRVMGKEIKFLLHFVKESKQDESGMPNNRFLAERTGGTYSTLKVQPAELEDSGVYFCASSQESLWGYNEQFFGPGTRLTVL.